This T cell receptor beta chain was sequenced during a study of cytomegalovirus exposure and HLA in healthy donors. Across the study: Researchers previously reported finding roughly 120 million unique TCR beta sequences from 150 million to 200 million T cells. Study-level points and caveats: A list of approximately 150 TCR beta chains associated with cytomegalovirus was given. With DRB1 most and HLA-C fewest, TCR association rates differed between HLA loci in a later analysis. Previous analysis showed most TCR beta V segments were productive about 90% or about 30% of the time.

Germline V lookup: CDR1 LGHNA, CDR2 YSLEER. Trimming removed 5 bases at V and 0 bases at J, with 8 bases between. This CDR3 has 14 residues. PCR involved 60 Vbeta and 13 Jbeta primers. The repertoire was sequenced with immunoSEQ multiplex PCR; TCRdb's copy has only in-frame clones and lacks some. Of roughly 120,000 clones in the sample, around 81% are singletons; the top ten hold under 2.5%. About this clone itself: Its antigen is not identified.

Sequencing was carried out using PBMCs. This TCR was recovered from a woman aged 25-40 years in good health and CMV-seronegative. The chain couples TRBV4-3 to TRBJ1-3; possibly TRBD1 for D (6 bases). Here the CDR3 DNA reads TGCGCCAGCAGCAGACAGGTCTCTGGAAACACCATATATTTT. It codes for CASSRQVSGNTIYF.